Each of the 19 T cell receptor beta chains below was sequenced from the same sample in a study of beta chain features in type 1 diabetes. Expressed TCRB transcripts were sequenced after all isolated RNA was converted to cDNA. Profiled with immunoSEQ multiplex PCR; TCRdb holds only in-frame clones, not every one. The top ten hold under 0.45% of the sample, which has roughly 140,000 clones, about 44% seen once. Material: Tregs from blood. Every receptor here comes from a man between 18 and 29 years old in good health.

The chain uses TRBV21-1 and TRBJ2-5; the table's D call TRBD1 went unverified against the DNA. TRBV21-1 is classified as a pseudogene. CDR3 length: 17 amino acids. This chain's CDR3 is CASSNSPRRGRDETQYF. The DNA for the CDR3 is TGTGCCAGCAGCAACTCCCCCCGCAGGGGGCGCGATGAGACCCAGTACTTC.

This clone was observed a few times. The genes are TRBV18 and TRBJ1-2; 9 nucleotides match TRBD1. Losses at the gene ends were 3 bases for V and 4 bases for J; bases not matched to a gene: 3. Germline V lookup: CDR1 KGHSH, CDR2 LQKENI. This CDR3 spans 14 amino acids. CDR3 amino acids: CASSPTGGGYGYTF. CDR3 sequence (DNA): TGTGCCAGCTCACCGACAGGGGGGGGCTATGGCTACACCTTC.

This clone showed up just a few times. Other DNA sequences in this specimen translate into the identical CDR3. The chain is built from TRBV4-1 and TRBJ1-4, with 9 bases aligning to TRBD1. Germline V lookup: CDR1 MGHRA, CDR2 YSYEKL. This CDR3 comprises 15 residues. With 5 bases clipped from V and 10 bases from J, the junction kept 11 bases outside the gene matches. In DNA form, the CDR3 reads TGCGCCAGCAGCGGACGACAGGGGGACATTGGAAAACTGTTTTTT. It is translated as CASSGRQGDIGKLFF.

The chain carries TRBV23-1 and TRBJ2-1; TRBD2 is a possible D gene (6 bases). TRBV23-1 qualifies as an ORF whose function is uncertain. This CDR3 contains 18 residues. V was shortened by 6 bases and J by 3 bases, with 24 bases between the two germline ends. The CDR3 DNA follows: TGCGCCAGCAGACGTTACCGAACCAGCGGGTCCCACTACAATGAGCAGTTCTTC. Translation gives CASRRYRTSGSHYNEQFF.

The chain links TRBV28 to TRBJ2-3; TRBD2 aligns across 9 bases. The CDR3 covers 15 residues. V lost 2 bases to trimming and J lost 5 bases; unmatched junction nucleotides: 5. The V gene's germline CDR1 is MDHEN and CDR2 SYDVKM. CDR3 nucleotides: TGTGCCAGCAGTTTAGCGGGAGGGCTGGGAGATACGCAGTATTTT. This gives the protein CASSLAGGLGDTQYF.

V is TRBV4-1 and J is TRBJ1-1; D is unresolved. The CDR3 sequence is 15 residues long. V was clipped by 4 bases and J by 5 bases, with 17 bases between them. CDR1 is MGHRA, CDR2 YSYEKL, per germline. The DNA for the CDR3 is TGCGCCAGCAGCCGAACGAGGGTGAACGGGACTGAAGCTTTCTTT. Translated, it gives CASSRTRVNGTEAFF.

V usage is TRBV11-2 and J usage is TRBJ1-5, with D possibly matching TRBD1 (5 bases). Germline CDR1 reads SGHAT; CDR2 reads FQNNGV. The CDR3 is made up of 14 amino acids. V lost 1 base and J lost 3, with 7 bases in between. The CDR3 sequence: CASSLGGDNQPQHF. The CDR3 coding sequence is TGTGCCAGCAGCTTAGGGGGGGACAATCAGCCCCAGCATTTT. Complete variable domain (other parts from reference TRBV11-2 and TRBJ1-5): EAGVAQSPRYKIIEKRQSVAFWCNPISGHATLYWYQQILGQGPKLLIQFQNNGVVDDSQLPKDRFSAERLKGVDSTLKIQPAKLEDSAVYLCASSLGGDNQPQHFGDGTRLSIL.

The V gene is TRBV30, the J gene TRBJ1-3; 7 bases fit TRBD1. CDR3 length equals 16 residues. J was trimmed by 0 bases and V by 8 bases; bases with no gene match: 13. The V gene's germline CDR1 is GTSNPN and CDR2 SVGIG (reference sequence). The CDR3 nucleotides read TGTGCCGTTAGCAATAACAGGGGCTCCTCTGGAAACACCATATATTTT. Its translation: CAVSNNRGSSGNTIYF.

The chain is built from TRBV7-9 and TRBJ2-5; D is undetermined. The CDR3 is 17 residues long. Trimming removed 6 bases at V and 1 base at J, with 21 bases between. Germline V CDR1 and CDR2: SEHNR, FQNEAQ (reference sequence). Here the CDR3 DNA reads TGTGCCAGCAGTTCTATGCGCGGTAGCCCGGCCCAAGAGACCCAGTACTTC. This gives the protein CASSSMRGSPAQETQYF.

This clone was seen more than once but under ten times. V and J are TRBV7-6 and TRBJ2-5; the D gene is possibly TRBD2 (5 bases). The CDR3 length is 12 residues. V gave up 5 bases and J gave up 5 bases, with 9 bases separating them. Looked up from germline, CDR1 is SGHVS and CDR2 is FNYEAQ. The CDR3: CASSASGETQYF. DNA for the CDR3: TGTGCCAGCAGCGCCTCGGGGGAGACCCAGTACTTC.

This clone has a handful of counts. The V and J genes are TRBV7-2 and TRBJ2-2; 7 bases are a match to TRBD2. J lost 4 bases, V lost 3 bases, and 5 bases had no gene match. CDR1 is SGHTA and CDR2 is FQGNSA in the germline V gene. The length of the CDR3 is 15 residues. The CDR3 region has the DNA TGTGCCAGCAGCTTTCGGGCGGGAGCCACCGGGGAGCTGTTTTTT. It codes for CASSFRAGATGELFF.

This clone showed up just once. The chain carries TRBV2 and TRBJ2-5; maybe TRBD2 (6 bases). The V end lost 3 bases, the J end lost 5 bases, and 16 bases lay between the germline ends. CDR1 is SNHLY and CDR2 is FYNNEI in the germline V gene. This CDR3 comprises 15 residues. CDR3 coding DNA: TGTGCCAGCAGTGATGGAGGGGCCGTGGTGGAGACCCAGTACTTC. This codes for CASSDGGAVVETQYF.

V is TRBV29-1 and J is TRBJ2-7; D is uncertain. This CDR3 spans 13 amino acids. V was shortened by 6 bases and J by 12 bases, with 24 bases between the two germline ends. CDR1 is SQVTM, CDR2 ANQGSEA, per germline. The chain's CDR3 is CSVVQVAGRPPYF. The DNA for the CDR3 is TGCAGCGTGGTCCAGGTGGCAGGTCGTCCCCCGTACTTC.

This chain uses TRBV11-2 with TRBJ2-3; possible D gene TRBD1, 5 bases. Germline loops: CDR1 SGHAT, CDR2 FQNNGV. The CDR3 is 15 residues long. V shed 5 bases and J shed 5 bases, with 17 bases lying between them. CDR3 region: CASSPNPSGRDTQYF. Here the CDR3 DNA reads TGTGCCAGCAGCCCCAATCCCTCAGGGCGAGATACGCAGTATTTT.

This chain connects TRBV6-5 to TRBJ2-4, with 15 nucleotides matching TRBD2. Germline V gene lookup returns CDR1 MNHEY and CDR2 SVGAGI. V dropped 5 bases and J dropped 8; count of bases not matched to a gene: 4. The CDR3 runs 15 residues. CDR3 amino acids: CASSGLAGGLDIQYF. The DNA for the CDR3 is TGTGCCAGCAGTGGACTAGCGGGGGGGTTGGACATTCAGTACTTC.

The chain joins TRBV11-3 to TRBJ2-1; 13 nucleotides agree with TRBD2. V lost 5 bases, J lost 10 bases, and 5 bases stayed unmatched. Germline values: CDR1 SGHNT, CDR2 YENEEA. The CDR3 is 14 residues long. The CDR3 sequence: CASSGLAGVGEQFF. CDR3 DNA sequence: TGTGCCAGCAGCGGACTAGCGGGAGTAGGCGAGCAGTTCTTC.

The chain joins TRBV5-4 to TRBJ2-1; 9 bases are shared with TRBD2. Germline V gives CDR1 SGHNT, CDR2 YYREEE (reference sequence). V trimming: 4 bases; J trimming: 7 bases; junction bases outside the gene matches: 12. CDR3 length: 16 residues. CDR3 DNA sequence: TGTGCCAGCAGCCCCTCTTGGGCGGGAGGGGGTAATGAGCAGTTCTTC. Protein product: CASSPSWAGGGNEQFF.

The genes are TRBV5-1 and TRBJ2-2; the match to TRBD1 covers 7 bases. Losses at the gene ends were 0 bases for V and 2 bases for J; bases not matched to a gene: 1. The CDR3 runs to 15 residues. CDR1 SGHRS and CDR2 YFSETQ come from the germline V gene. The CDR3 nucleotides are TGCGCCAGCAGCTTGGGGGACAGTAACACCGGGGAGCTGTTTTTT. It translates to CASSLGDSNTGELFF.

The table lists this clone with a count of one. The chain joins TRBV5-1 to TRBJ1-1, with 7 bases fitting TRBD1. The CDR3 length is 14 residues. The V gene's germline CDR1 is SGHRS and CDR2 YFSETQ. V lost 2 bases and J lost 1; bases outside the gene matches: 2. This chain's CDR3 is CASSFQGGNTEAFF. CDR3 coding DNA: TGCGCCAGCAGCTTTCAGGGGGGGAACACTGAAGCTTTCTTT.